The text below deals with one TCR beta chain. This clonotype was recorded at least ten times. This receptor's antigen is unknown. The record has no base qualities; no much larger clone is one base away. The data were taken from a study of T-cell reconstitution after alpha-beta-depleted transplantation in children (dated by TCRdb to 2016 to 2017). Broadly, across the study: The study quantitatively tracked T-cell immune reconstitution after TCRalphabeta/CD19-depleted allogeneic hematopoietic cell transplantation in children using TCR repertoire profiling.

CDR1 LNHNV and CDR2 YYDKDF are derived from the germline V gene (reference sequence). The junction shows trimming of 2 bases on V and 6 bases on J, plus 11 bases between the germline ends. The CDR3 spans 14 residues, from the cysteine through the phenylalanine. Here the CDR3 DNA is all that survives: 42 bases in frame from base 1. Broad study findings and their caveats: The high TCRbeta diversity at day 60 in some patients was ascribed to recipient T cells and intrathymic progenitors that had survived conditioning. Over subsequent months, a decline in hyperexpanded clone frequencies was noted, and after one year, T-cell counts and TCRbeta diversity were mostly ascribed to newly produced T cells. The apparently early alphabetaT-cell count recovery about two months after transplant was reportedly dependent on only several hundred rapidly expanded clones derived from non-depleted graft cells.

Receptor libraries were prepared by PCR. The instrument given in TCRdb is Illumina HiSeq 2500. TCR libraries were prepared with molecular barcoding, using unique molecular identifiers to normalize TCRbeta repertoire quantification. TCRdb trimmed public reads at Q25 via fastp, called clones via MiXCR and kept in-frame beta chains. Under each unique CDR3 protein, matching rows form one entry showing the most common genes and DNA. Counted in this sample were fewer than 550,000 distinct CDR3 sequences; 10% of them appeared once. The top ten hold 2% to 2.5% of the sample. The treatment or condition label of this sample denotes: allogeneic hematopoietic cell transplantation with graft depleted of TCRalphabeta T cells and CD19 B cells. The transplant recipients were children given TCRalphabeta/CD19-depleted allogeneic hematopoietic cell grafts.

Sequences were derived from PBMCs, sampled before TCRalphabeta/CD19-depleted stem cell transplant. Here the chain combines TRBV15 and TRBJ2-1; the D gene cannot be named for sure. This TCR came from a child aged 2 to 10 with inherited bone marrow failure, due to receive a stem cell transplant. The nucleotide sequence is given as TGTGCCACCAGCAGACTCGACCGAGGCAATGAGCAGTTCTTC. This codes for CATSRLDRGNEQFF.